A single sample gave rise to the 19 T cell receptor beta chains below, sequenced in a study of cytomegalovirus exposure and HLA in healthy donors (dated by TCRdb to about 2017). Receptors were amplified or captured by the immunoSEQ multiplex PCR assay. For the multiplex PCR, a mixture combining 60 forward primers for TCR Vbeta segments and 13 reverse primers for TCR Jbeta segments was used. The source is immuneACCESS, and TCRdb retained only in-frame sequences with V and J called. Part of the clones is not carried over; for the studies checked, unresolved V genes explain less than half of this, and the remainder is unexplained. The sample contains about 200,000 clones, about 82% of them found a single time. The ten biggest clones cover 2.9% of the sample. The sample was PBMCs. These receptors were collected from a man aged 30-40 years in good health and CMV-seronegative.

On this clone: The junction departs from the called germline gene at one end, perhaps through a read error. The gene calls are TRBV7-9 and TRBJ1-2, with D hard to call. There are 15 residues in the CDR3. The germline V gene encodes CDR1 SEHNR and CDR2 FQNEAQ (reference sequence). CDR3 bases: TGTTCCAGCAGCTTATCAACGAGTGAGGGCCATGGCTACACCTTC. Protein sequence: CSSSLSTSEGHGYTF.

DNA of the CDR3: TGTGCCAGCAGTGACCCGAGGGAGCACGAGCAGTACTTC. Translation: CASSDPREHEQYF. The rearrangement links TRBV6-4 to TRBJ2-7, with D possibly TRBD2 on 5 matching bases. Trimming took 2 bases from V and 5 from J, leaving 10 bases between them. Germline loops: CDR1 MRHNA, CDR2 SNTAGT. The CDR3 length is 13 residues.

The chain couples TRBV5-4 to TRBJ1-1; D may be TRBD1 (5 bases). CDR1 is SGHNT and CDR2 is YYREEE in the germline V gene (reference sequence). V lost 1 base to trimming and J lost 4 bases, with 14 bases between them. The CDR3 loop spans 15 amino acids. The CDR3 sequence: CASSLFGGKSTEAFF. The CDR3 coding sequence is TGTGCCAGCAGCTTGTTCGGGGGGAAATCCACTGAAGCTTTCTTT.

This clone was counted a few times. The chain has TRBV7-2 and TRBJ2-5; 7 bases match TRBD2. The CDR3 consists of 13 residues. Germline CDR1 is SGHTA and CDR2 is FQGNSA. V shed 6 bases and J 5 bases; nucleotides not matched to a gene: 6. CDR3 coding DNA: TGTGCCAGCAGTAGGACTAGTCGGGAGACCCAGTACTTC. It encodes CASSRTSRETQYF.

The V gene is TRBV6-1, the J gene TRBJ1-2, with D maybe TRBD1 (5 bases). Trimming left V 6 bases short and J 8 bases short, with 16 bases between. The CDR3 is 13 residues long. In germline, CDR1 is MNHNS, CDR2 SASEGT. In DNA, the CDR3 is TGTGCCAGCAGCGCCGACAGCTTTAGAGGCTACACCTTC. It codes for CASSADSFRGYTF.

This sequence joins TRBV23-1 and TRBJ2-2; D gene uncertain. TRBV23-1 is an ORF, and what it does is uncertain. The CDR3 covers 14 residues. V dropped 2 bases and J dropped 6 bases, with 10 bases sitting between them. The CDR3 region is CASSQGQSSGELFF. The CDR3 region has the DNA TGCGCCAGCAGTCAAGGGCAGAGCTCCGGGGAGCTGTTTTTT.

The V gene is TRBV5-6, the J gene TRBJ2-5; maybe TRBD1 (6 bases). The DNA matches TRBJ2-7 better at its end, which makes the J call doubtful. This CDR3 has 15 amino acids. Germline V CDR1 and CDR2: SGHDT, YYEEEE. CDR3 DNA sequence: TGTGCCAGCAGCATACCGGGACACGAGTCCTACGAGCAGTACTTC. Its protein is CASSIPGHESYEQYF.

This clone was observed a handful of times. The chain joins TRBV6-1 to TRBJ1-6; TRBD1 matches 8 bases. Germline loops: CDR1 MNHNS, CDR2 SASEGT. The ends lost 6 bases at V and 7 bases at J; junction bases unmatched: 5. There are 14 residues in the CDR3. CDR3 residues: CASRSGQGNSPLHF. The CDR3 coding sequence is TGTGCCAGCAGGAGCGGACAGGGAAATTCACCCCTCCACTTT.

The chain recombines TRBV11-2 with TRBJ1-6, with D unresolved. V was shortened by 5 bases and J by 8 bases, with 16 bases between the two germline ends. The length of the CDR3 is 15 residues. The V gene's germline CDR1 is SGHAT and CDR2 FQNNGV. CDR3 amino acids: CASSHEAHHYSPLHF. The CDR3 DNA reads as TGTGCCAGCAGCCATGAAGCCCATCATTATTCACCCCTCCACTTT.

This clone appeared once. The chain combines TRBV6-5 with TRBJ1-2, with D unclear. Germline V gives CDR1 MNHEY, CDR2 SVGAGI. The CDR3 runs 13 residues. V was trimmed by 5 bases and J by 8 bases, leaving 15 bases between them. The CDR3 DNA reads TGTGCCAGCAGTCCATCGTTTACTATGGGCTACACCTTC. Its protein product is CASSPSFTMGYTF.

The CDR3 protein is CASTPTGDYQETQYF. CDR3 nucleotides: TGTGCCAGCACCCCGACAGGGGACTACCAAGAGACCCAGTACTTC. The V and J genes are TRBV5-6 and TRBJ2-5, with TRBD1 matching over 8 bases. The V gene end was trimmed by 6 bases and the J gene end by 0 bases; junction bases not matched to a gene: 7. Per the germline V gene, CDR1 is SGHDT and CDR2 is YYEEEE. The CDR3 extends over 15 amino acids.

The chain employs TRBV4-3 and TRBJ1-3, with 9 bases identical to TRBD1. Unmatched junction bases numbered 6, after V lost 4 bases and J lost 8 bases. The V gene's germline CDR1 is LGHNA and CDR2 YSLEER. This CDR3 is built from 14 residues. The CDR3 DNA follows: TGCGCCAGCAGCCTGACAGGGGGTGAGGACACCATATATTTT. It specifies CASSLTGGEDTIYF.

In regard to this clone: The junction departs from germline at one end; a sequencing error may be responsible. The CDR3 sequence is CASSLRWGSGASVLTF. CDR3 in DNA: TGTGCCAGCAGCTTGCGGTGGGGTTCTGGGGCCAGCGTCCTGACTTTC. This sequence joins TRBV7-2 and TRBJ2-6; maybe TRBD1 (5 bases). The CDR3 loop spans 16 amino acids. In germline, CDR1 is SGHTA, CDR2 FQGNSA.

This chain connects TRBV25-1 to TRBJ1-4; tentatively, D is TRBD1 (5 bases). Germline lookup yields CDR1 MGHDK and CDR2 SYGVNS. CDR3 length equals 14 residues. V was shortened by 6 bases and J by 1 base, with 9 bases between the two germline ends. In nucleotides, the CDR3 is TGTGCCAGCAGACCCCAGGGAACTAATGAAAAACTGTTTTTT. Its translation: CASRPQGTNEKLFF.

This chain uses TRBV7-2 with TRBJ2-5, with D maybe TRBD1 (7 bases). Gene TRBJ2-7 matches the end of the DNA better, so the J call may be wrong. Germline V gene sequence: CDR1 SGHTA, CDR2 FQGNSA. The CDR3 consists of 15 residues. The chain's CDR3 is CASSLNAGGSHEQYF. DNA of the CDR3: TGTGCCAGCAGCTTAAATGCAGGGGGGTCTCACGAGCAGTACTTC.

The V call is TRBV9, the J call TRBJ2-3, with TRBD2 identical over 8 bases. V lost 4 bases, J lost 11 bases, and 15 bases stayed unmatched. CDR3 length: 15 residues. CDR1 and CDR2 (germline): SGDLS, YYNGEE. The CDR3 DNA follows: TGTGCCAGCAGCCCCCGACTAGCGCTAGAACGAGGGCAGTATTTT. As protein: CASSPRLALERGQYF.

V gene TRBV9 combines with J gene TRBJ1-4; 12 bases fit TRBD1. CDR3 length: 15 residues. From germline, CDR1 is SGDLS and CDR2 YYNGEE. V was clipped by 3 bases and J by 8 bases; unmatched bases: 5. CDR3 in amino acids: CASSGGTGGYEKLFF. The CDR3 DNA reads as TGTGCCAGCAGCGGGGGGACAGGGGGCTACGAAAAACTGTTTTTT.

CDR3 DNA sequence: TGTGCCAGCAGTCAGGGACAGCAGAACACTGAAGCTTTCTTT. Encoded protein: CASSQGQQNTEAFF. The rearrangement joins TRBV28 to TRBJ1-1; TRBD1 agrees at 7 bases. Germline CDR1 MDHEN, CDR2 SYDVKM. The junction had 4 bases not matched to a gene; V was cut back by 5 bases and J by 1 base. The CDR3 contains 14 residues.

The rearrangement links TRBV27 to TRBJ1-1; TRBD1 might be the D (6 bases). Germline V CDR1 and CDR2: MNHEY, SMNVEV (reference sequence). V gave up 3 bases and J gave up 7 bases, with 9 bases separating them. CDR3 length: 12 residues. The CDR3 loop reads CASSFLQGEAFF. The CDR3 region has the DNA TGTGCCAGCAGTTTCCTACAGGGTGAAGCTTTCTTT.